This record covers a single T cell receptor beta chain. This sample was included in a study of blood T cell repertoires in COVID-19. In the study overall: PBMCs, B-cell-depleted T cells, or T cells provided the cDNA or gDNA that made up the material.

Assay: immunoSEQ multiplex PCR; the TCRdb copy retains only in-frame clones and omits some. The table has under 95,000 clones, under 85% seen once; the top ten hold around 27%. Trimming removed 5 bases from V and 2 bases from J, with 9 bases in between. The CDR3 has 13 amino acids. CDR1 and CDR2 from the germline V gene are MNHEY and SVGAGI. The clonotype originates from a woman older than 75 with acute or convalescent COVID-19. Sequencing was performed on peripheral blood. The V gene is TRBV6-5, the J gene TRBJ1-1, with unresolved D. The CDR3 loop reads CASSLQANTEAFF. CDR3 DNA: TGTGCCAGCAGTCTTCAGGCCAACACTGAAGCTTTCTTT.